This T cell receptor beta chain was recovered during a study of blood T cell repertoires in COVID-19. The table came from immunoSEQ multiplex PCR; TCRdb's copy has only in-frame clones and leaves some out. The table includes 200,000 to 250,000 clones, more than 80% detected once. Germline V CDR1 and CDR2: SGHDT, YYEEEE. This CDR3 is 15 amino acids long. About this clone: A read error may account for a junction end that differs from germline.

Sequenced: PBMCs or T cells enriched from blood (not recorded which). The receptor comes from a man aged 40-50 years who had recovered from COVID-19. This chain links TRBV5-6 with TRBJ2-3, with TRBD2 identical over 9 bases. The CDR3: CASSLGLASTDTQYF. The CDR3 coding sequence is TGTGCCAGCAGTTTGGGACTAGCTAGCACAGATACGCAGTATTTT.